The 12 T cell receptor beta chains listed next were all sequenced from one sample in a study of graft-versus-host responses after intestinal transplantation. Their antigens are not known. Using immunoSEQ multiplex PCR, the repertoire was profiled, and TCRdb retains in-frame clones only, with some absent. The data hold some 120,000 clones, with roughly nine tenths observed a single time. Sample: unstimulated CD4+ T cells sorted from spleen or lymph node cells, taken before intestinal transplant. These receptors came from a human donor who received an intestinal transplant.

V is TRBV18 and J is TRBJ2-3; TRBD2 matches 7 bases. The length of the CDR3 is 14 residues. V was pared by 4 bases and J by 5 bases, with 6 bases of the junction left unmatched. CDR1 and CDR2 (germline): KGHSH, LQKENI. CDR3 DNA: TGTGCCAGCTCACGGTCCAGCGGGGAAGATACGCAGTATTTT. Amino acid sequence: CASSRSSGEDTQYF.

The genes are TRBV11-2 and TRBJ2-3; 11 bases align to TRBD2. The length of the CDR3 is 14 residues. Trimming took 3 bases from V and 4 from J; bases not matched to a gene: 0. Germline V lookup: CDR1 SGHAT, CDR2 FQNNGV. In DNA, the CDR3 is TGTGCCAGCAGCTTTAGCGGGGGGGCAGATACGCAGTATTTT. Translation gives CASSFSGGADTQYF.

The chain joins TRBV11-2 to TRBJ1-1; a weak D match, TRBD1 (6 bases). The V end lost 4 bases, the J end lost 1 base, and 19 bases lay between the germline ends. Germline V gives CDR1 SGHAT, CDR2 FQNNGV. CDR3 size: 17 residues. In DNA, the CDR3 is TGTGCCAGCAGCTCTCAGGGGCGTTTTGGGCGGAACACTGAAGCTTTCTTT. It is translated as CASSSQGRFGRNTEAFF.

This chain joins TRBV28 and TRBJ2-1, with TRBD2 as a possible D gene (7 bases). Deletions cut 5 bases from V and 2 bases from J, with 25 bases between. The germline V gene has CDR1 MDHEN and CDR2 SYDVKM. The CDR3 has 19 residues. CDR3 residues: CASSLPLPGGARAYNEQFF. The DNA of the CDR3 is TGTGCCAGCAGTCTACCTTTGCCTGGGGGGGCGAGGGCCTACAATGAGCAGTTCTTC.

For this clone: Other DNA sequences from this sample encode an identical CDR3 as well. The V gene is TRBV5-1, the J gene TRBJ1-1; weak D call: TRBD1 (5 bases). Germline values: CDR1 SGHRS, CDR2 YFSETQ. Trimming shortened V by 4 bases and J by 2 bases, and 12 bases separated the two germline ends. The CDR3 sequence is 14 residues long. CDR3 bases: TGCGCCAGCAGCACCGGACAACCAAACACTGAAGCTTTCTTT. Translated: CASSTGQPNTEAFF.

The chain is built from TRBV28 and TRBJ2-1, with D perhaps matching TRBD2 (5 bases). The germline CDR1 and CDR2 sequences are MDHEN and SYDVKM. The V and J ends lost 6 bases and 8 bases respectively, with 20 bases between them. There are 15 residues in the CDR3. The CDR3 coding sequence is TGTGCCAGCAGCCCGAGGACTTCCTTACCCGATGAGCAGTTCTTC. Translation: CASSPRTSLPDEQFF.

The chain links TRBV5-1 to TRBJ1-4, with 7 positions matching TRBD1. The CDR3 spans 13 residues. The junction had 6 bases not matched to a gene; V was cut back by 7 bases and J by 6 bases. Germline lookup yields CDR1 SGHRS and CDR2 YFSETQ. The CDR3 sequence is CASPPGQYEKLFF. The DNA of the CDR3 is TGCGCCAGCCCTCCGGGACAGTATGAAAAACTGTTTTTT.

The rearrangement links TRBV5-5 to TRBJ1-5; D gene unclear. The germline gives CDR1 SGHKS, CDR2 YYEKEE (reference sequence). V was shortened by 0 bases and J by 7 bases, with 8 bases between the two germline ends. This CDR3 is 13 amino acids long. In DNA, the CDR3 is TGTGCCAGCAGCTTGGCGGGGAACCAGCCCCAGCATTTT. Translating it yields CASSLAGNQPQHF.

This clone was counted only a few times. J is TRBJ2-7 and V is TRBV5-1, with a tentative D call TRBD1 (5 bases). The germline V gene encodes CDR1 SGHRS and CDR2 YFSETQ. The CDR3 covers 14 residues. V was trimmed by 5 bases and J by 2 bases, leaving 14 bases between them. CDR3 in DNA: TGCGCCAGCAGTAGGGGTCAGCAGCCCTACGAGCAGTACTTC. Translated: CASSRGQQPYEQYF.

The table lists this clone with a count of one. V usage is TRBV7-2 and J usage is TRBJ2-7, with TRBD2 matching 12 bases. The CDR3 length is 15 residues. Germline loops: CDR1 SGHTA, CDR2 FQGNSA. With 4 bases clipped from V and 2 bases from J, the junction kept 3 bases outside the gene matches. The CDR3 DNA reads as TGTGCCAGCAGCTCCCGACTAGCGGGAGCCTACGAGCAGTACTTC. This gives the protein CASSSRLAGAYEQYF.

V is TRBV5-5 and J is TRBJ2-1, with TRBD2 as a possible D gene (7 bases). The CDR3 is 12 amino acids. V was cut by 3 bases and J by 10 bases, with 11 bases left in between. The germline CDR1 and CDR2 sequences are SGHKS and YYEKEE (reference sequence). CDR3 amino acids: CASSSWGGEQFF. The CDR3 coding sequence is TGTGCCAGCAGCTCTTGGGGGGGCGAGCAGTTCTTC.

This clone occurred once. This rearrangement joins TRBV5-1 to TRBJ2-6, with no clear D. Trimming cost V 2 bases and J 0 bases, with 6 bases left between them. The CDR3 extends over 15 amino acids. The germline CDR1 and CDR2 sequences are SGHRS and YFSETQ. The CDR3 loop reads CASSLFSSGANVLTF. The CDR3 region has the DNA TGCGCCAGCAGCTTATTTAGCTCTGGGGCCAACGTCCTGACTTTC.